This T cell receptor beta chain was retrieved from a study of T-cell memory formation after mild COVID-19. TCRdb re-called the 5' RACE reads through MiXCR, storing one row per CDR3 protein. This sample has about 170,000 distinct CDR3 sequences; 10% to 15% occur once, and the top ten carry 3% to 4%. Trimming cost V 3 bases and J 0 bases, with 10 bases left between them. This CDR3 spans 14 amino acids. The germline gives CDR1 DFQATT, CDR2 SNEGSKA (reference sequence). Study-level results: Largely, contracting CD4+ clones fell within CM and EM, and contracting CD8+ clones within EMRA.

With regard to this clonotype: Its cognate antigen is unknown.

The clonotype was recovered from a man younger than 30 who had mild COVID-19 (a few samples of this study predate the infection). Cell type and time point are not known. What was sequenced was PBMCs or a T cell subset sorted from them (not recorded which). The chain joins TRBV20-1 to TRBJ2-3, with unresolved D. This chain's CDR3 is CSASSGMSTDTQYF. The DNA for the CDR3 is TGCAGTGCTAGCAGTGGAATGAGCACAGATACGCAGTATTTT.